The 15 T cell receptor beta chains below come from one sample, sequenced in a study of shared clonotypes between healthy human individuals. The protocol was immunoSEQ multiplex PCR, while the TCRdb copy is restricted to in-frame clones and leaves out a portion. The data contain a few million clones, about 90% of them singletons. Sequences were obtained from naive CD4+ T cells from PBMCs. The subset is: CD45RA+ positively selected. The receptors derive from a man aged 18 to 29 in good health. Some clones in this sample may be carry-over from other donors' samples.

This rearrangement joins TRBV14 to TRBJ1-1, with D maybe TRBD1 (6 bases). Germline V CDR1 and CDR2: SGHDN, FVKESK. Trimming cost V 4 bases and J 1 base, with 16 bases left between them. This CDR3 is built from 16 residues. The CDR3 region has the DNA TGTGCCAGCAGCCCATACAGGGCTGGGGGGAACACTGAAGCTTTCTTT. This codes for CASSPYRAGGNTEAFF.

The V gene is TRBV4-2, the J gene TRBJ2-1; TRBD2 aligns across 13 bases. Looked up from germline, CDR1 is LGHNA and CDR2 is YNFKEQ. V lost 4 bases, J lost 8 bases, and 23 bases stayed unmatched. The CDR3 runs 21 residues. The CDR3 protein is CASSPKILGLAGLVSGDEQFF. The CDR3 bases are TGTGCCAGCAGCCCCAAGATATTGGGACTAGCGGGACTTGTTAGCGGCGATGAGCAGTTCTTC.

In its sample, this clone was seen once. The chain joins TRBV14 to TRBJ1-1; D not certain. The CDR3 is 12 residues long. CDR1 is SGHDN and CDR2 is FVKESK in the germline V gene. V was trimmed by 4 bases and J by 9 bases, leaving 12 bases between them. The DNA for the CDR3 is TGTGCCAGCAGCCCGGACCGCAGGAAAGCTTTCTTT. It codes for CASSPDRRKAFF.

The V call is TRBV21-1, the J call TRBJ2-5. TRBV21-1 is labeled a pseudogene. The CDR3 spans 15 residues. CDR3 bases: TGTGCCAGCAGCAAAGGACCGGGGCGAAAAGAGACCCAGTACTTC. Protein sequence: CASSKGPGRKETQYF.

The CDR3 spells CAWSGGGEQFF. Here the CDR3 DNA reads TGTGCCTGGAGTGGAGGCGGGGAGCAGTTCTTC. The J gene is TRBJ2-1, the V gene TRBV30; TRBD2 might be the D (5 bases). CDR1 and CDR2 (germline): GTSNPN, SVGIG (reference sequence). Trimming took 1 base from V and 10 from J, leaving 8 bases between them. The CDR3 is 11 amino acids.

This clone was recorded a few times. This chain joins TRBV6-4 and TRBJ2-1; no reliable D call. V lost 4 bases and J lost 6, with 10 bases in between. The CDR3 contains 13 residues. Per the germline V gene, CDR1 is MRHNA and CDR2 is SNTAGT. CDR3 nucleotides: TGTGCCAGCAGTGTGACAAGGACCAATGAGCAGTTCTTC. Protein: CASSVTRTNEQFF.

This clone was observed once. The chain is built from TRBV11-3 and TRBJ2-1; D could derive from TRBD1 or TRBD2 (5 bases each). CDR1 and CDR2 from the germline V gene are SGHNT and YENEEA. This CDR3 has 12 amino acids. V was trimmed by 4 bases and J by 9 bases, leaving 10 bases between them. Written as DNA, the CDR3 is TGTGCCAGCAGCTCGAGGGGCGGTGAGCAGTTCTTC. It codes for CASSSRGGEQFF.

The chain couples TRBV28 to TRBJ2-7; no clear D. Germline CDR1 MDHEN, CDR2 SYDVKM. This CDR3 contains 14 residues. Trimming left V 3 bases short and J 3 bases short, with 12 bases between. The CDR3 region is CASSFGNSHYEQYF. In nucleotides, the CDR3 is TGTGCCAGCAGTTTCGGAAACTCTCACTACGAGCAGTACTTC.

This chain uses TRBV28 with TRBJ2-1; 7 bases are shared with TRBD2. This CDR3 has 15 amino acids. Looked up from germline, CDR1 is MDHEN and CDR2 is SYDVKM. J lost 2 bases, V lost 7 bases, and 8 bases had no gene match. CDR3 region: CASTPGGGPYNEQFF. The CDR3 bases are TGTGCCAGCACCCCGGGGGGAGGGCCCTACAATGAGCAGTTCTTC.

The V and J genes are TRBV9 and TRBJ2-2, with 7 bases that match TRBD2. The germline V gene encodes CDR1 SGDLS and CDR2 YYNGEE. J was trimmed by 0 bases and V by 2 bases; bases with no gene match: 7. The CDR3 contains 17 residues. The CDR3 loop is CASSVPPGRTNTGELFF. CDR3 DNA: TGTGCCAGCAGCGTGCCCCCCGGGAGGACGAACACCGGGGAGCTGTTTTTT.

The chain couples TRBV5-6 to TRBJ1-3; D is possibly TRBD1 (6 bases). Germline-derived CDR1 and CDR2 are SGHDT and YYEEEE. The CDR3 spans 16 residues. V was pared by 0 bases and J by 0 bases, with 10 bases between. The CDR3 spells CASSLGQVISGNTIYF. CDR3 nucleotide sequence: TGTGCCAGCAGCTTGGGACAGGTTATCTCTGGAAACACCATATATTTT.

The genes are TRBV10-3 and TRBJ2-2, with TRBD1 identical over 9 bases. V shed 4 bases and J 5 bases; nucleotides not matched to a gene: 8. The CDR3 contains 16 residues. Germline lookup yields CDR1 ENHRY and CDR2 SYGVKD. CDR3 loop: CAISGPGQGWTGELFF. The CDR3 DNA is TGTGCCATCAGTGGCCCGGGACAGGGCTGGACCGGGGAGCTGTTTTTT.

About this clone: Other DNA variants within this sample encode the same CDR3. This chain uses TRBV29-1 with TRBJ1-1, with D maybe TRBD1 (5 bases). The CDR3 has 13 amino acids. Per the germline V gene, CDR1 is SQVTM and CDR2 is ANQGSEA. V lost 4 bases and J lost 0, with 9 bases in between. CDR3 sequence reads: CSVARVLNTEAFF. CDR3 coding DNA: TGCAGCGTTGCCAGGGTGCTGAACACTGAAGCTTTCTTT.

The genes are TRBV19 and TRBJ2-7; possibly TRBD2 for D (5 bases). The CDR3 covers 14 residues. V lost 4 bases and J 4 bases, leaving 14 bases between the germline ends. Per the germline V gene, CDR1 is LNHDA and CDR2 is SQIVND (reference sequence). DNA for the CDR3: TGTGCCAGTAGTACACAACACGGCGGGTACGAGCAGTACTTC. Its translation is CASSTQHGGYEQYF.

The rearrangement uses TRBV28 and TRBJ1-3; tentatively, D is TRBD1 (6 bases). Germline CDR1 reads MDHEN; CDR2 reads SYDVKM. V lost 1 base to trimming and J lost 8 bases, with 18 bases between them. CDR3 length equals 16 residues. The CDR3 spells CASSLYLGGGLDTIYF. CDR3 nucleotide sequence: TGTGCCAGCAGTTTATACCTCGGGGGGGGCCTGGACACCATATATTTT.